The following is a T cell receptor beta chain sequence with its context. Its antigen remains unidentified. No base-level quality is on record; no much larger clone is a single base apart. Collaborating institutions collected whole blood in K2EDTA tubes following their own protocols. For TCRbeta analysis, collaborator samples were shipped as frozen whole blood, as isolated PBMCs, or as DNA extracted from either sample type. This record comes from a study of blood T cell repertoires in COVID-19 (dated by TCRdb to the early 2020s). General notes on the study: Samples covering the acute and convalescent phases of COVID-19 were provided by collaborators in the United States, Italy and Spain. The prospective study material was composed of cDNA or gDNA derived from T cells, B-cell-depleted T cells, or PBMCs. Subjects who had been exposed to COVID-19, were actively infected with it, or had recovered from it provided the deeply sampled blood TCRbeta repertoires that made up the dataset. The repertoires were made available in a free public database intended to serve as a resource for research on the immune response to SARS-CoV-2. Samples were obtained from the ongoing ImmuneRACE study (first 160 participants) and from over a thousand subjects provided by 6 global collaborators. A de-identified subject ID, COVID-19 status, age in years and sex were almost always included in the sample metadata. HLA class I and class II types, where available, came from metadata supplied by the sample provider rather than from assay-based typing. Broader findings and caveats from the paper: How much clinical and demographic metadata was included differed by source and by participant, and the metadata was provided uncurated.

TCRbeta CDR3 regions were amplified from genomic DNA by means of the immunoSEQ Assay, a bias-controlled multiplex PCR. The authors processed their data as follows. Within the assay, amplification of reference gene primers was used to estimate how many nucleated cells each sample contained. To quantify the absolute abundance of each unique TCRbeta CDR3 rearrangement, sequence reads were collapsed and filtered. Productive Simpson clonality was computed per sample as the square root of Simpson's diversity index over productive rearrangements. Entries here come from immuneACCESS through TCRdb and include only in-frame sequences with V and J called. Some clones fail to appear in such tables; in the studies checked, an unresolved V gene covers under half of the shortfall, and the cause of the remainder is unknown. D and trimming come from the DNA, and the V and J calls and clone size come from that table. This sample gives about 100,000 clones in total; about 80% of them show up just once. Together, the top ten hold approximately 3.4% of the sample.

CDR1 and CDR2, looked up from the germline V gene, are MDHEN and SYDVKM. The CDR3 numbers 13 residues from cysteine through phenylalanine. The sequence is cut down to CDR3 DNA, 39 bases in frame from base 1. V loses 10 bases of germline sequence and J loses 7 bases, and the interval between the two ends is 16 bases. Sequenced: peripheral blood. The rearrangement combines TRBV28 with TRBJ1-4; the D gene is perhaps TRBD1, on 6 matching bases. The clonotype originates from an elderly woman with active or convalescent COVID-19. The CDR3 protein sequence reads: CAIKDSQAEKLFF. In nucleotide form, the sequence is TGTGCCATCAAGGACAGCCAGGCTGAAAAACTGTTTTTT.